A selection of T cell receptor beta chains follows, all from one sample in a study of early T cells in non-severe SARS-CoV-2 infection. TCRdb re-analysed the 5' RACE reads in MiXCR, keeping a single row per CDR3 protein. Found here are 24,000 or so distinct CDR3 sequences, over 3.5% of them singletons; the top ten hold about 4.6%. Source material: whole blood. The receptors derive from an adult who was a healthcare worker with PCR-confirmed SARS-CoV-2 infection or an uninfected control (not recorded which). CDR3s include the opening cysteine and the closing phenylalanine or tryptophan. Each record gives: clone size, V gene, J gene, D gene, CDR3 DNA, CDR3 protein. A D gene is named only where the DNA matches it firmly. Rows give clone size only sometimes, using once, few, many, or a class for an expanded clone.

clone_size: many
v_call: TRBV18
j_call: TRBJ2-6
d_call: NA
cdr3_nt: TGTGCCAGCTCGTACGGGGGTTCTGGGGCCAACGTCCTGACTTTC
cdr3_aa: CASSYGGSGANVLTF

clone_size: few
v_call: TRBV3-1
j_call: TRBJ2-3
d_call: NA
cdr3_nt: TGTGCCAGCAGCCAAGACACACAGCGGGATACGCAGTATTTT
cdr3_aa: CASSQDTQRDTQYF

clone_size: many
v_call: TRBV19
j_call: TRBJ2-7
d_call: NA
cdr3_nt: TGTGCCAGTCGGGGCCTGTCCTACGAGCAGTACTTC
cdr3_aa: CASRGLSYEQYF

clone_size: few
v_call: TRBV7-8
j_call: TRBJ2-1
d_call: NA
cdr3_nt: TGTGCCAGCAGCCCCCTCGGCTATGAGCAGTTCTTC
cdr3_aa: CASSPLGYEQFF

clone_size: many
v_call: TRBV29-1
j_call: TRBJ2-3
d_call: NA
cdr3_nt: TGCAGCTGGAATCGGGGTGTGACAGATACGCAGTATTTT
cdr3_aa: CSWNRGVTDTQYF

clone_size: many
v_call: TRBV7-2
j_call: TRBJ2-3
d_call: TRBD2
cdr3_nt: TGTGCCAGCAGCTTAGTCGCGGGAGGGGCAGATACGCAGTATTTT
cdr3_aa: CASSLVAGGADTQYF

clone_size: many
v_call: TRBV20-1
j_call: TRBJ2-3
d_call: TRBD2
cdr3_nt: TGCAGTGCTAGAGGGGGACTAGCGGGGCCCACAGATACGCAGTATTTT
cdr3_aa: CSARGGLAGPTDTQYF

clone_size: many
v_call: TRBV20-1
j_call: TRBJ2-7
d_call: TRBD2
cdr3_nt: TGCAGTGCTAGAATCGGACTAGCGTCCTACGAGCAGTACTTC
cdr3_aa: CSARIGLASYEQYF

clone_size: many
v_call: TRBV6-5
j_call: TRBJ2-7
d_call: NA
cdr3_nt: TGTGCCAGCAGTCTAAGACCGGGACACCTACGTTCCTACGAGCAGTACTTC
cdr3_aa: CASSLRPGHLRSYEQYF

clone_size: many
v_call: TRBV28
j_call: TRBJ2-3
d_call: NA
cdr3_nt: TGTGCCAGCCGCCAGAGGGATACGCAGTATTTT
cdr3_aa: CASRQRDTQYF

clone_size: many
v_call: TRBV27
j_call: TRBJ2-7
d_call: TRBD2
cdr3_nt: TGTGCCAGCAGTTTACGACTAGCGGGGGAATACGAGCAGTACTTC
cdr3_aa: CASSLRLAGEYEQYF

clone_size: NA
v_call: TRBV20-1
j_call: TRBJ2-7
d_call: TRBD2
cdr3_nt: TGCAGTGCTGGGAGCTCCCTCAGCGGGACCCACGAGCAGTACTTC
cdr3_aa: CSAGSSLSGTHEQYF

clone_size: NA
v_call: TRBV7-2
j_call: TRBJ2-7
d_call: TRBD2
cdr3_nt: TGTGCCAGCAGCCCTTGGACTAGCGGGAGTTACGAGCAGTACTTC
cdr3_aa: CASSPWTSGSYEQYF

clone_size: few
v_call: TRBV20-1
j_call: TRBJ2-1
d_call: NA
cdr3_nt: TGCAGTGCTAGGGGGGTGATTGGCCCCTACAATGAGCAGTTCTTC
cdr3_aa: CSARGVIGPYNEQFF

clone_size: many
v_call: TRBV5-1
j_call: TRBJ2-3
d_call: TRBD1
cdr3_nt: TGCGCCAGCAGCTTGATCGGACAGGGCACAGATACGCAGTATTTT
cdr3_aa: CASSLIGQGTDTQYF

clone_size: NA
v_call: TRBV7-3
j_call: TRBJ2-2
d_call: TRBD1
cdr3_nt: TGTGCCAGCAGCTCCCAGGGGGCCGGGGAGCTGTTTTTT
cdr3_aa: CASSSQGAGELFF

clone_size: NA
v_call: TRBV27
j_call: TRBJ1-1
d_call: TRBD1
cdr3_nt: TGTGCCAGCAGTTCTGACCAGGGGGCCGGAGGCAACACTGAAGCTTTCTTT
cdr3_aa: CASSSDQGAGGNTEAFF

clone_size: few
v_call: TRBV20-1
j_call: TRBJ2-1
d_call: NA
cdr3_nt: TGCAGTGCCAACCCAATATCTGCCCTATACAATGAGCAGTTCTTC
cdr3_aa: CSANPISALYNEQFF

clone_size: few
v_call: TRBV29-1
j_call: TRBJ1-5
d_call: NA
cdr3_nt: TGCAGCGCTAGTGGGGGGAGCAATCAGCCCCAGCATTTT
cdr3_aa: CSASGGSNQPQHF